This record covers a single T cell receptor beta chain. Its antigen is not identified. Regarding donors, all were healthy bone marrow donors. This CDR3 region has 16 residues. Per germline, CDR1 SGHNT and CDR2 YYREEE (reference sequence). V shed 0 bases, J shed 2 bases, and the junction held 6 bases outside the gene matches. This entry comes from a study of cytomegalovirus exposure and HLA in healthy donors. Study-level results: Immune exposure information comprised only CMV serostatus. Another analysis was done later, and it associated approximately 17,000 TCR beta sequences with HLA alleles at 0.05 false discovery rate. With later analysis, a missense DCLRE1C variant became linked to TCR beta V- and J-gene trimming.

Primers included in the PCR were 60 Vbeta and 13 Jbeta primers. Data came from immunoSEQ multiplex PCR; TCRdb stores just in-frame clones and leaves some out. The data hold some 150,000 clones, with nearly 80% observed a single time. Sequenced sample: PBMCs. The origin of this receptor is a man aged 40-55 years in good health and CMV-seropositive. The chain recombines TRBV5-4 with TRBJ2-3; 7 nucleotides match TRBD1. As DNA, the CDR3 is TGTGCCAGCAGCTTGGGGGGACAGTTCTACACAGATACGCAGTATTTT. Translation gives CASSLGGQFYTDTQYF.